One T cell receptor beta chain is described in this entry. Its antigen remains unidentified. The repertoire was sequenced with immunoSEQ multiplex PCR; TCRdb's copy has only in-frame clones and lacks some. The data contain tens of thousands of clones, over 85% of them seen just once; the ten biggest clones take up less than 3.5%. These data are taken from a study of chemoradiotherapy in HPV16-positive cancers. About the research overall: Candidate HPV-specific clones and shared TCR motifs came from a couple of HPV16-positive patients. Study-level results: The functional HPV-specific definition rests on just a couple of HPV16-positive patients.

The sequencing used blood, collected from a patient who underwent chemoradiotherapy. This clonotype was sampled from a human donor with HPV-associated anogenital cancer.

The CDR3 coding sequence is TGTGCCAGTAGTGCCCCCACAGGGGGCCAAAACATTCAGTACTTC. Its translation is CASSAPTGGQNIQYF. J is TRBJ2-4 and V is TRBV19; TRBD1 agrees at 9 bases. The germline V gene has CDR1 LNHDA and CDR2 SQIVND (reference sequence). The CDR3 has 15 amino acids. J gave up 5 bases and V 5 bases, and 7 bases lay outside the gene matches. The whole variable domain, remainder taken from reference TRBV19 and TRBJ2-4, is DGGITQSPKYLFRKEGQNVTLSCEQNLNHDAMYWYRQDPGQGLRLIYYSQIVNDFQKGDIAEGYSVSREKKESFPLTVTSAQKNPTAFYLCASSAPTGGQNIQYFGAGTRLSVL.